These T cell receptor beta chains were read from a single sample in a study of persistence of HIV-infected CD4 T cells. The repertoire was sequenced with immunoSEQ multiplex PCR; TCRdb's copy has only in-frame clones and lacks some. The sample holds tens of thousands of clones, approximately 93% seen once. Their specific antigens are unknown. Sequenced here: CD4+ T cells sorted from PBMCs after approximately 19-hour stimulation, sampled from a patient who received antiretroviral therapy. The receptors come from an adult man with HIV who was CMV-seropositive. CDR3s include the opening cysteine and the closing phenylalanine or tryptophan. A D gene is named only where the DNA matches it firmly. The listing skips clone size in some rows; elsewhere it reads once, few, many or a size class.

J gene	V gene	D gene	clone size	CDR3 DNA	CDR3 protein
TRBJ2-1	TRBV18	TRBD1	.	TGTGCCAGCTCACCCGGACAGGGATACGGCAATGAGCAGTTCTTC	CASSPGQGYGNEQFF
TRBJ1-6	TRBV5-4	.	.	TGTGCCAGCAGCTTTGACTCCTATAATTCACCCCTCCACTTT	CASSFDSYNSPLHF
TRBJ2-4	TRBV6-1	.	.	TGTGCCAGCAGTGAAGCGCTGGGGACTGCCAAAAACATTCAGTACTTC	CASSEALGTAKNIQYF
TRBJ1-4	TRBV6-5	TRBD1	.	TGTGCCAGCAGCCCCCAGGGACAGGGGAATGAAAAACTGTTTTTT	CASSPQGQGNEKLFF
TRBJ1-5	TRBV2	.	.	TGTGCCAGCAGCCGGGATAATCAGCCCCAGCATTTT	CASSRDNQPQHF
TRBJ1-2	TRBV9	TRBD1	.	TGTGCCAGCAGCCCGGGACAGGGGTATGGCTACACCTTC	CASSPGQGYGYTF
TRBJ2-7	TRBV18	.	once	TGTGCCAGCTCACCACCAGGGACCTACGAGCAGTACTTC	CASSPPGTYEQYF
TRBJ2-3	TRBV6-5	.	.	TGTGCCAGCAGTTCCGGGCTCCGGCAGGGCACAGATACGCAGTATTTT	CASSSGLRQGTDTQYF
TRBJ2-2	TRBV11-2	.	.	TGTGCCAGCAGCTCCAGCCTCTCCGGGACAATCAAAACCGGGGAGCTGTTTTTT	CASSSSLSGTIKTGELFF
TRBJ1-1	TRBV11-2	.	.	TGTGCCAGCAGCTTAGTCAGTCTGAACACTGAAGCTTTCTTT	CASSLVSLNTEAFF
TRBJ1-2	TRBV2	TRBD1	.	TGTGCCAGCAGTAAAGGGACAGCCGCTGGAGGCTACACCTTC	CASSKGTAAGGYTF
TRBJ2-3	TRBV30	.	.	TGTGCCTGGAGTGAGGCGGCTACACTCACAGATACGCAGTATTTT	CAWSEAATLTDTQYF
TRBJ2-3	TRBV7-2	TRBD1	once	TGTGCCAGCAGCAGAGGGACAGGGGGCACAGATACGCAGTATTTT	CASSRGTGGTDTQYF
TRBJ2-7	TRBV10-3	TRBD1	.	TGTGCCATCAGCGAGGACAGGGTCTCCCACGAGCAGTACTTC	CAISEDRVSHEQYF
TRBJ1-5	TRBV7-7	.	.	TGTGCCAGCAGCTTAGTGATACCGACGTCAAGCAATCAGCCCCAGCATTTT	CASSLVIPTSSNQPQHF
TRBJ1-4	TRBV29-1	.	.	TGCAGCGTTGTTGAGGGGCAGGAAGAAAAACTGTTTTTT	CSVVEGQEEKLFF
TRBJ1-2	TRBV12-3/TRBV12-4	.	.	TGTGCCAGCAGTTTACCCGGAAACTATGGCTACACCTTC	CASSLPGNYGYTF
TRBJ2-7	TRBV6-1	.	.	TGTGCCAGCAGTGAAGCGCTTGGGGGATCTCGAGGGGAGCAGTACTTC	CASSEALGGSRGEQYF
TRBJ2-3	TRBV2	.	.	TGTGCCAGCCAATCCGAAGCAACAGATACGCAGTATTTT	CASQSEATDTQYF
TRBJ2-5	TRBV5-1	.	once	TGCGCCAGCAGCTTGGTACTACAGGGTGACCAAGAGACCCAGTACTTC	CASSLVLQGDQETQYF
TRBJ2-6	TRBV7-6	.	.	TGTGCCAGCAGCTCCACCAACGTCCTGACTTTC	CASSSTNVLTF
TRBJ1-4	TRBV9	.	.	TGTGCCAGCAGCGTGACAGACGGTGAAAAACTGTTTTTT	CASSVTDGEKLFF
TRBJ2-3	TRBV7-3	.	.	TGTGCCAGCAGCTTAAGTTCGGCCACAGATACGCAGTATTTT	CASSLSSATDTQYF
TRBJ1-2	TRBV6-1	.	.	TGTGCCAGCAGTGAGATGGCGACTACCTTTGGCTACACCTTC	CASSEMATTFGYTF
TRBJ2-7	TRBV6-5	TRBD2	once	TGTGCCAGCAGTTCCTTAGCGGGGCTAACCTACGAGCAGTACTTC	CASSSLAGLTYEQYF
TRBJ2-2	TRBV6-4	.	.	TGTGCCAGCAGTGACTCGACTAGAGGCACCGGGGAGCTGTTTTTT	CASSDSTRGTGELFF
TRBJ1-4	TRBV3-1/TRBV3-2	.	.	TGTGCCAGCAGCCATGGTGGGGCGACTAATGAAAAACTGTTTTTT	CASSHGGATNEKLFF
TRBJ2-1	TRBV4-2	TRBD1	.	TGTGCCAGCAGCGGGGCAGGGGGCCCCACCTACAATGAGCAGTTCTTC	CASSGAGGPTYNEQFF
TRBJ2-2	TRBV3-1/TRBV3-2	TRBD2	.	TGTGCCAGCAGTCCCAGACTAGCGGTGAACACCGGGGAGCTGTTTTTT	CASSPRLAVNTGELFF
TRBJ1-3	TRBV6-5	.	few	TGTGCCAGCAGTTCCAACAGGGGAAACACCATATATTTT	CASSSNRGNTIYF
TRBJ2-7	TRBV5-1	TRBD2	.	TGCGCCAGCAGCCCTACCGGGGGGGGATACGAGCAGTACTTC	CASSPTGGGYEQYF
TRBJ1-3	TRBV30	.	once	TGTGCCTGGAGTGTACCCCCGGGGGGCGGCTTTTCTGGAAACACCATATATTTT	CAWSVPPGGGFSGNTIYF
TRBJ1-5	TRBV28	TRBD1	.	TGTGCCAGCAGTTTACTAAGCGGACAGGCTCTAAATCAGCCCCAGCATTTT	CASSLLSGQALNQPQHF
TRBJ2-1	TRBV7-7	.	.	TGTGCCAGCAGCCGGGACATCAACTCCTACAATGAGCAGTTCTTC	CASSRDINSYNEQFF
TRBJ2-3	TRBV18	.	.	TGTGCCAGCTCACTCACCTACGAGTACGGCACAGATACGCAGTATTTT	CASSLTYEYGTDTQYF
TRBJ1-2	TRBV18	.	.	TGTGCCAGCTCACCAACGGGCCAAAACTATGGCTACACCTTC	CASSPTGQNYGYTF
TRBJ1-1	TRBV19	.	.	TGTGCCAGTAGTATGTTTTCAGGGAGGACTGAAGCTTTCTTT	CASSMFSGRTEAFF
TRBJ1-4	TRBV5-1	.	.	TGCGCCAGCAGCTCGGAGGGCACAACTAATGAAAAACTGTTTTTT	CASSSEGTTNEKLFF
TRBJ2-1	TRBV7-6	.	.	TGTGCCAGCAGCTTCGCCCCGATTTTCCTAGGTTTGAATGAGCAGTTCTTC	CASSFAPIFLGLNEQFF
TRBJ1-6	TRBV24-1	.	.	TGTGCCACCAGCGCCTTTTATAATTCACCCCTCCACTTT	CATSAFYNSPLHF
TRBJ2-1	TRBV5-1	TRBD2	.	TGCGCCAGCAGCTTTAGGGCGGGGGGGCACAATGAGCAGTTCTTC	CASSFRAGGHNEQFF
TRBJ1-1	TRBV29-1	TRBD1	.	TGCAGCGTTGAAAGGACAGGGGTTAAAACTGAAGCTTTCTTT	CSVERTGVKTEAFF
TRBJ2-3	TRBV7-7	.	.	TGTGCCAGCAGCTTAGGTCACCAGGGAACAGATACGCAGTATTTT	CASSLGHQGTDTQYF
TRBJ1-2	TRBV5-1	TRBD1	.	TGCGCCAGCAGCTGGGGGGACAGGGGGCCTCCTAACTATGGCTACACCTTC	CASSWGDRGPPNYGYTF
TRBJ2-5	TRBV5-1	TRBD1	.	TGCGCCAGCAGCTTGGGGACAGGCAGCCAAGAGACCCAGTACTTC	CASSLGTGSQETQYF
TRBJ2-3	TRBV7-7	.	.	TGTGCCAGCAGCTTAGGTGTGGGGGTCGCCACAGATACGCAGTATTTT	CASSLGVGVATDTQYF
TRBJ1-5	TRBV5-8	.	.	TGTGCCAGCAGCTTGGGCAGCTTCAATCAGCCCCAGCATTTT	CASSLGSFNQPQHF
TRBJ2-2	TRBV5-1	.	.	TGCGCCAGCAGCTTGGTGCTTTCTGGGAACACCGGGGAGCTGTTTTTT	CASSLVLSGNTGELFF
TRBJ2-2	TRBV6-5	TRBD2	.	TGTGCCAGCAGTTACGTCGGGGGGTTTAATCGGGAGCTGTTTTTT	CASSYVGGFNRELFF
TRBJ2-1	TRBV28	TRBD2	once	TGTGCCAGCAGTTACCCGGGACTAGCGGGGCCCTACAATGAGCAGTTCTTC	CASSYPGLAGPYNEQFF
TRBJ2-5	TRBV2	.	once	TGTGCCAGCAGCCATTCTCGGGTTGGAGAGACCCAGTACTTC	CASSHSRVGETQYF
TRBJ2-6	TRBV7-9	.	.	TGTGCCAGCAGCTTGGCCGGGGGACGCTCTGGGGCCAACGTCCTGACTTTC	CASSLAGGRSGANVLTF
TRBJ2-1	TRBV5-1	.	.	TGCGCCAGCAGCTCGGGCCCCCTAGGCAATGAGCAGTTCTTC	CASSSGPLGNEQFF
TRBJ2-2	TRBV5-1	TRBD2	few	TGCGCCAGCAGACGGGGACAGGGCGCTAGCGGGGGGCCCACCGGGGAGCTGTTTTTT	CASRRGQGASGGPTGELFF
TRBJ2-6	TRBV24-1	.	.	TGTGCCACCAGTGATTCCAGTTTTCCCTCTGGGGCCAACGTCCTGACTTTC	CATSDSSFPSGANVLTF
TRBJ2-3	TRBV2	TRBD2	once	TGTGCCAGCAGTGAATCGGCGGGGGGGCGGATAGATACGCAGTATTTT	CASSESAGGRIDTQYF
TRBJ1-6	TRBV7-9	.	once	TGTGCCAGCAGCTTAGGGCAGGGGAGTTCACCCCTCCACTTT	CASSLGQGSSPLHF
TRBJ2-2	TRBV24-1	.	.	TGTGCCACCAGTGACCCAAACACCGGGGAGCTGTTTTTT	CATSDPNTGELFF
TRBJ1-2	TRBV7-6	.	.	TGTGCCAGCAGCCCGAGGGAGGCTTCCAACTATGGCTACACCTTC	CASSPREASNYGYTF
TRBJ2-7	TRBV27	TRBD1	.	TGTGCCAGCAGTTTAGAAGGGACAGGGGTAAAGCAGTACTTC	CASSLEGTGVKQYF